These 12 T cell receptor beta chains share one sample of origin, sequenced in a study of blood T cell repertoires in COVID-19. Here immunoSEQ multiplex PCR was the method, and the copy in TCRdb shows in-frame clones only, minus some. This table has 300,000 to 450,000 clones, approximately 90% appearing once. The sequenced sample was peripheral blood. These receptor sequences come from a woman aged 60-70 years with COVID-19, enrolled during active disease.

This sequence joins TRBV5-4 and TRBJ1-2; weak D call: TRBD1 (6 bases). Germline CDR1 reads SGHNT; CDR2 reads YYREEE (reference sequence). The germline V and J ends were trimmed by 3 bases and 5 bases, with 17 bases remaining between them. This CDR3 region has 15 residues. The CDR3 DNA follows: TGTGCCAGCAGCTCATCGGGGGGGCAATTATATGGCTACACCTTC. This sequence encodes CASSSSGGQLYGYTF.

This clone was seen a single time. The CDR3 DNA sequence: TGTGCCAGCAGCGCACTCTCCGAGGCCCACCGTCACGAGCAGTACTTC. Protein product: CASSALSEAHRHEQYF. This chain links TRBV9 with TRBJ2-7; D gene ambiguous. Per germline, CDR1 SGDLS and CDR2 YYNGEE. The germline V and J ends were trimmed by 3 bases and 5 bases, with 21 bases remaining between them. The CDR3 spans 16 residues.

Written as DNA, the CDR3 is TGTGCCAGCAGCCAAGATGGAGACAGGGCCTACAATGAGCAGTTCTTC. As protein: CASSQDGDRAYNEQFF. This chain uses TRBV4-2 with TRBJ2-1; TRBD1 matches 7 bases. The V segment lost 0 bases and the J segment 2 bases; nucleotides outside the gene matches: 4. The CDR3 covers 16 residues. Germline CDR1 reads LGHNA; CDR2 reads YNFKEQ.

The chain couples TRBV11-3 to TRBJ2-3; D not resolved. The V end lost 4 bases, the J end lost 5 bases, and 10 bases lay between the germline ends. This CDR3 has 13 residues. Per germline, CDR1 SGHNT and CDR2 YENEEA. CDR3 in DNA: TGTGCCAGCAGCTCGGGTTTCGGAGATACGCAGTATTTT. Amino acid sequence: CASSSGFGDTQYF.

V and J are TRBV4-2 and TRBJ1-5; D not certain. Germline V gives CDR1 LGHNA, CDR2 YNFKEQ. V was shortened by 4 bases and J by 0 bases, with 13 bases between the two germline ends. The CDR3 loop spans 16 amino acids. CDR3 region: CASSRRSANSNQPQHF. The CDR3 region has the DNA TGTGCCAGCAGCCGGAGATCTGCTAATAGCAATCAGCCCCAGCATTTT.

The V call is TRBV11-1, the J call TRBJ2-2; the D is unclear. Trimming removed 3 bases at V and 6 bases at J, with 11 bases between. Germline CDR1 and CDR2: SGHAT and FQDESV (reference sequence). The CDR3 is 14 residues long. The CDR3 coding sequence is TGTGCCAGCAGCTTTCGCCTAGTCGCCGGGGAGCTGTTTTTT. Protein: CASSFRLVAGELFF.

V is TRBV5-8 and J is TRBJ2-1, with D maybe TRBD1 (6 bases). Trimming shortened V by 1 base and J by 3 bases, and 11 bases separated the two germline ends. In germline, CDR1 is SGHTS, CDR2 YDEGEE. The CDR3 totals 15 residues. Here the CDR3 reads CASSLKGGLYNEQFF. For the CDR3, the DNA is TGTGCCAGCAGCTTGAAAGGGGGTCTCTACAATGAGCAGTTCTTC.

The chain is built from TRBV13 and TRBJ2-6; D is possibly TRBD1 (6 bases). The germline gives CDR1 PRHDT, CDR2 FYEKMQ (reference sequence). CDR3 length: 16 amino acids. V was pared by 5 bases and J by 0 bases, with 11 bases between. The CDR3 protein is CASSLRTDSGANVLTF. CDR3 nucleotides: TGTGCCAGCAGCCTCCGGACAGACTCTGGGGCCAACGTCCTGACTTTC.

V usage is TRBV11-2 and J usage is TRBJ1-1; D gene uncertain. In germline, CDR1 is SGHAT, CDR2 FQNNGV. Trimming removed 3 bases at V and 3 bases at J, with 5 bases between. The CDR3 extends over 12 amino acids. CDR3 region: CASSLSDTEAFF. CDR3 nucleotides: TGTGCCAGCAGCTTGTCGGACACTGAAGCTTTCTTT.

The chain has TRBV9 and TRBJ2-2; TRBD1 matches at 9 bases. The length of the CDR3 is 17 residues. Germline loops: CDR1 SGDLS, CDR2 YYNGEE. V shed 1 base, J shed 3 bases, and the junction held 7 bases outside the gene matches. The CDR3 DNA follows: TGTGCCAGCAGCGTACTCCCCGGGACAGGGTACACCGGGGAGCTGTTTTTT. The encoded protein is CASSVLPGTGYTGELFF. Full variable domain (outside the CDR3, taken from reference TRBV9 and TRBJ2-2): DSGVTQTPKHLITATGQRVTLRCSPRSGDLSVYWYQQSLDQGLQFLIQYYNGEERAKGNILERFSAQQFPDLHSELNLSSLELGDSALYFCASSVLPGTGYTGELFFGEGSRLTVL.

The chain is built from TRBV5-1 and TRBJ2-7; 8 bases line up with TRBD1. Germline CDR1 reads SGHRS; CDR2 reads YFSETQ. V lost 1 base, J lost 6 bases, and 6 bases stayed unmatched. This CDR3 contains 14 residues. CDR3 bases: TGCGCCAGCAGCTTGCCGGGACAGGTGAGCGAGCAGTACTTC. It yields the protein CASSLPGQVSEQYF.

The CDR3 loop is CASSASTPYNSPLHF. DNA for the CDR3: TGTGCCAGCAGCGCCTCGACTCCCTATAATTCACCCCTCCACTTT. This chain joins TRBV7-9 and TRBJ1-6; D gene ambiguous. The CDR3 loop spans 15 amino acids. In germline, CDR1 is SEHNR, CDR2 FQNEAQ (reference sequence). Trimming shortened V by 5 bases and J by 2 bases, and 10 bases separated the two germline ends. Drawing the rest from reference TRBV7-9 and TRBJ1-6, the complete variable domain is DTGVSQNPRHKITKRGQNVTFRCDPISEHNRLYWYRQTLGQGPEFLTYFQNEAQLEKSRLLSDRFSAERPKGSFSTLEIQRTEQGDSAMYLCASSASTPYNSPLHFGNGTRLTVT.